The 13 T cell receptor beta chains below come from one sample, sequenced in a study of prognosis after radiotherapy for stage I lung cancer. Amplification of TCR beta CDR3 from genomic DNA used two-round multiplex PCR. Primers specific to each TRBV and TRBJ gene drove first-round PCR. Using its own MiXCR run on the multiplex PCR reads, TCRdb lists one record per CDR3 protein. The sample lists around 30,000 distinct CDR3 sequences, 25% to 40% occurring once. The sequencing here drew on PBMCs, taken before or after stereotactic body radiation therapy (not recorded which). These receptors came from a donor of 50 years or more with non-small cell lung cancer.

There are many counts of this clonotype. The chain couples TRBV6-1 to TRBJ1-1; 8 bases fit TRBD1. V shed 3 bases and J 12 bases; nucleotides not matched to a gene: 3. Germline CDR1 is MNHNS and CDR2 is SASEGT. The length of the CDR3 is 11 residues. CDR3 sequence: CASSEDRAPFF. The CDR3 nucleotides read TGTGCCAGCAGTGAGGACAGGGCTCCTTTCTTT.

This clonotype was seen a few times. This may stem from a read error, because a much larger clone lies one nucleotide away. The V call is TRBV9, the J call TRBJ2-1, with 12 positions matching TRBD2. The CDR3 has 17 residues. CDR1 SGDLS and CDR2 YYNGEE come from the germline V gene. With V trimmed by 5 bases and J by 9 bases, 15 bases remained unmatched. In DNA, the CDR3 is TGTGCCAGCAGGCGGACAGCCGGGACTAGCGGGCAGGGTGAGCAGTTCTTC. Protein product: CASRRTAGTSGQGEQFF. The entire variable domain, with the rest obtained from reference TRBV9 and TRBJ2-1, is as follows: DSGVTQTPKHLITATGQRVTLRCSPRSGDLSVYWYQQSLDQGLQFLIQYYNGEERAKGNILERFSAQQFPDLHSELNLSSLELGDSALYFCASRRTAGTSGQGEQFFGPGTRLTVL.

This clonotype was seen many times. J is TRBJ1-6 and V is TRBV30; D is possibly TRBD1 (5 bases). The CDR3 spans 18 residues. Per germline, CDR1 GTSNPN and CDR2 SVGIG (reference sequence). Trimming shortened V by 1 base and J by 0 bases, and 16 bases separated the two germline ends. This chain's CDR3 is CAWSASRGEISYNSPLHF. CDR3 sequence (DNA): TGTGCCTGGAGTGCAAGTCGGGGGGAAATCTCCTATAATTCACCCCTCCACTTT. The whole variable domain, remainder taken from reference TRBV30 and TRBJ1-6, is SQTIHQWPATLVQPVGSPLSLECTVEGTSNPNLYWYRQAAGRGLQLLFYSVGIGQISSEVPQNLSASRPQDRQFILSSKKLLLSDSGFYLCAWSASRGEISYNSPLHFGNGTRLTVT.

V is TRBV20-1 and J is TRBJ2-3, with 9 positions matching TRBD2. CDR1 and CDR2 (germline): DFQATT, SNEGSKA (reference sequence). After removal of 0 bases from V and 2 bases from J, the junction contained 6 bases not matched to a gene. This CDR3 has 16 residues. CDR3 sequence: CSARDYAGGFTDTQYF. The CDR3 DNA follows: TGCAGTGCTAGAGATTACGCGGGAGGGTTCACAGATACGCAGTATTTT.

The chain has TRBV11-3 and TRBJ2-2; D call uncertain. The germline gives CDR1 SGHNT, CDR2 YENEEA. Trimming took 1 base from V and 0 from J, leaving 6 bases between them. This CDR3 has 15 amino acids. CDR3: CASSLGPPNTGELFF. DNA of the CDR3: TGTGCCAGCAGCTTAGGACCCCCGAACACCGGGGAGCTGTTTTTT. Full variable domain (rest looked up from reference TRBV11-3 and TRBJ2-2): EAGVVQSPRYKIIEKKQPVAFWCNPISGHNTLYWYLQNLGQGPELLIRYENEEAVDDSQLPKDRFSAERLKGVDSTLKIQPAELGDSAVYLCASSLGPPNTGELFFGEGSRLTVL.

Many counts were recorded for this clonotype. This rearrangement joins TRBV15 to TRBJ1-5, with no clear D. The CDR3 length is 15 residues. The V end lost 0 bases, the J end lost 5 bases, and 11 bases lay between the germline ends. The germline gives CDR1 LNHNV, CDR2 YYDKDF (reference sequence). CDR3 coding DNA: TGTGCCACCAGCAGAGATCCGGCCAGTGATCAGCCCCAGCATTTT. Its translation is CATSRDPASDQPQHF.

The V gene is TRBV7-2, the J gene TRBJ2-3, with D possibly matching TRBD1 (6 bases). The CDR3 is made up of 12 amino acids. The germline gives CDR1 SGHTA, CDR2 FQGNSA. Between the trimmed V and J ends, which lost 5 bases and 5 bases, there was a span of 8 bases. The DNA of the CDR3 is TGTGCCAGCAGCCAGGGGCTAGATACGCAGTATTTT. Translated: CASSQGLDTQYF.

A remark on this clonotype: A far larger clone lies a single base away; this is likely a read error. J is TRBJ1-2 and V is TRBV7-9; 7 bases are shared with TRBD1. Germline trimming cut 5 bases from V and 5 bases from J; bases unmatched to any gene: 14. Germline V gives CDR1 SEHNR, CDR2 FQNEAQ (reference sequence). The CDR3 has 16 residues. The chain's CDR3 is CASSKIYGTADYGYTF. The DNA of the CDR3 is TGTGCCAGCAGCAAGATATACGGGACAGCGGATTATGGCTACACCTTC.

The table lists this clonotype with many counts. The V gene is TRBV20-1, the J gene TRBJ2-3; 12 bases are a match to TRBD2. V was pared by 7 bases and J by 0 bases, with 11 bases of the junction left unmatched. CDR1 and CDR2 (germline): DFQATT, SNEGSKA (reference sequence). CDR3 length: 17 amino acids. CDR3 residues: CSVIGLAGSWSTDTQYF. As DNA, the CDR3 is TGCAGTGTGATTGGACTAGCGGGGAGCTGGAGCACAGATACGCAGTATTTT.

In its sample, this clonotype was seen many times. The gene calls are TRBV28 and TRBJ2-7; 10 bases line up with TRBD2. After removal of 5 bases from V and 0 bases from J, the junction contained 7 bases not matched to a gene. CDR1 MDHEN and CDR2 SYDVKM come from the germline V gene. The CDR3 covers 16 residues. This CDR3 is CASSTPSGGASYEQYF. For the CDR3, the DNA is TGTGCCAGCAGTACCCCCAGCGGGGGGGCCTCCTACGAGCAGTACTTC.

A remark on this clonotype: Sequence at one end of the junction differs from germline and may be a read error. The DNA of the CDR3 is TGCAGCGCTATCCCTGACCCATGGAACTACGAGCAGTACTTC. Its protein is CSAIPDPWNYEQYF. The chain has TRBV20-1 and TRBJ2-7; D uncertain. Germline loops: CDR1 DFQATT, CDR2 SNEGSKA (reference sequence). The CDR3 covers 14 residues.

This clonotype was seen many times. The chain couples TRBV12-3 or TRBV12-4 to TRBJ1-1; tentatively, D is TRBD1 (5 bases). This CDR3 is 13 amino acids long. The V gene lost 6 bases and the J gene lost 1 base, with 9 bases spanning the gap. The CDR3 DNA is TGTGCCAGCAGCACAACAGGGAACACTGAAGCTTTCTTT. This encodes CASSTTGNTEAFF.

This clonotype was seen repeatedly, ten times or more. The V gene is TRBV12-3 or TRBV12-4, the J gene TRBJ2-5, with 10 bases matching TRBD2. The CDR3 spans 16 residues. Trimming took 6 bases from V and 1 from J; bases not matched to a gene: 8. The CDR3 region has the DNA TGTGCCAGCAGCAAGGGCTTAGCGGGGGGCCAAGAGACCCAGTACTTC. Translated, it gives CASSKGLAGGQETQYF.